Presented here are 8 T cell receptor beta chains from one specimen sequenced in a study of blood T cell repertoires in COVID-19. Libraries were prepared by immunoSEQ multiplex PCR; TCRdb keeps only in-frame clonotypes and omits some of them. This sample carries approximately 300,000 clones, 89% of them seen once, and the ten largest clones take about 5%. Sequencing was done on a sample of PBMCs or T cells enriched from blood (not recorded which). The receptor set was obtained from a man aged 55-75 years who had recovered from COVID-19.

The chain recombines TRBV2 with TRBJ2-1; 10 bases match TRBD2. Germline values: CDR1 SNHLY, CDR2 FYNNEI. The CDR3 length is 15 residues. J was trimmed by 8 bases and V by 4 bases; bases with no gene match: 8. Here the CDR3 DNA reads TGTGCCAGCAGTGTAGGGCTAGCGGGAGTCGATGAGCAGTTCTTC. Translation gives CASSVGLAGVDEQFF.

CDR3 bases: TGTGCCATCAGTGAGGGCCCCGGGACAGGGGCGACCTACGAGCAGTACTTC. Amino acids: CAISEGPGTGATYEQYF. The chain has TRBV10-3 and TRBJ2-7; 10 nucleotides line up with TRBD1. The trim removed 2 bases at V and 2 bases at J, leaving 9 bases unmatched. This CDR3 region has 17 residues. Germline CDR1 reads ENHRY; CDR2 reads SYGVKD.

The V and J genes are TRBV5-1 and TRBJ2-5; TRBD1 agrees at 8 bases. The ends lost 5 bases at V and 2 bases at J; junction bases unmatched: 11. Germline V gives CDR1 SGHRS, CDR2 YFSETQ. CDR3 size: 16 residues. The CDR3 is CASSQGSTGGQETQYF. The CDR3 region has the DNA TGCGCCAGCAGTCAAGGAAGTACAGGGGGTCAAGAGACCCAGTACTTC.

The chain joins TRBV5-1 to TRBJ2-7; D remains ambiguous. Trimming shortened V by 0 bases and J by 2 bases, and 9 bases separated the two germline ends. The germline V gene has CDR1 SGHRS and CDR2 YFSETQ. The CDR3 extends over 14 amino acids. In DNA, the CDR3 is TGCGCCAGCAGCTTGGTTGCCGACACCTACGAGCAGTACTTC. Translating gives CASSLVADTYEQYF.

The chain couples TRBV10-3 to TRBJ2-7; D may be TRBD2 (6 bases). The length of the CDR3 is 16 residues. The germline V gene has CDR1 ENHRY and CDR2 SYGVKD. V was clipped by 0 bases and J by 3 bases, with 15 bases between them. In nucleotides, the CDR3 is TGTGCCATCAGTGAGTCGTTGGGGAGGTCGAGCTACGAGCAGTACTTC. Its translation: CAISESLGRSSYEQYF.

J is TRBJ2-4 and V is TRBV5-1, with a possible D match to TRBD1 (6 bases). Germline V gives CDR1 SGHRS, CDR2 YFSETQ. V lost 2 bases and J 10 bases, leaving 25 bases between the germline ends. The CDR3 sequence is 17 residues long. This CDR3 reads CASSFGRAQGPQQIQYF. The CDR3 nucleotides read TGCGCCAGCAGCTTTGGTCGAGCACAGGGTCCTCAACAAATTCAGTACTTC.

The V gene is TRBV5-8, the J gene TRBJ1-6; maybe TRBD1 (5 bases). CDR3 length: 13 residues. V lost 1 base, J lost 9 bases, and 8 bases lay in between. Per germline, CDR1 SGHTS and CDR2 YDEGEE. The CDR3 loop reads CASSLRQISPLHF. In DNA form, the CDR3 reads TGTGCCAGCAGCTTGCGACAGATTTCACCCCTCCACTTT.

V gene TRBV21-1 combines with J gene TRBJ2-2; the table's D call, TRBD1, has no DNA check behind it. TRBV21-1 is deemed a pseudogene. This CDR3 spans 16 amino acids. As DNA, the CDR3 is TGTGCCAGCAGCAAAGCGCTGGCAGCGAACACCGGGGAGCTGTTTTTT. Amino acid sequence: CASSKALAANTGELFF.